The clone carrying this TCR beta chain was seen at least ten times. The sample comes from a study of molecular identifiers for immune sequencing clone quantification. Using its own MiXCR run on the PCR reads, TCRdb lists one record per CDR3 protein. The table lists around 470,000 distinct CDR3 sequences, over 20% of them singletons. J lost 3 bases, V lost 4 bases, and 4 bases had no gene match. This CDR3 comprises 14 residues. CDR1 is SEHNR and CDR2 is FQNEAQ in the germline V gene (reference sequence). The chain links TRBV7-9 to TRBJ2-7; 9 bases are a match to TRBD1. The sample was naive CD8+ T cells from blood, with Jurkat cell RNA spiked in. Subset denoted: FACS-sorted CD8+CD4-CCR7+CD45RA+ naive T cells. The sequence was obtained from a human donor in good health. Some libraries in this study had Jurkat cell RNA spiked in. CDR3 DNA: TGTGCCAGCAGCTCAGCGACAGGGGGCTACGAGCAGTACTTC. Encoded protein: CASSSATGGYEQYF.